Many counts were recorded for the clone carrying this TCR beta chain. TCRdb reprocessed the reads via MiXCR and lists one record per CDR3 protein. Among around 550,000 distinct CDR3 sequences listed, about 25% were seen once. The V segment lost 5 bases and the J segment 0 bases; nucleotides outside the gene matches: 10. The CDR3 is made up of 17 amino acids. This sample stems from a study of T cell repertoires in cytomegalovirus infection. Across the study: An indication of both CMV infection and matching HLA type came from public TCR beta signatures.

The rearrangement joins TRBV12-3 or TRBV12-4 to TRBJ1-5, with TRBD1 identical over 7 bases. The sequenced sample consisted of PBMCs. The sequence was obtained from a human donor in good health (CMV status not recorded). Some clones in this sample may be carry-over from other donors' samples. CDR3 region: CASSRRGDSYSNQPQHF. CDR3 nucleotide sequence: TGTGCCAGCAGTCGACGCGGGGACAGCTATAGCAATCAGCCCCAGCATTTT.